This T cell receptor beta chain stems from a study of technical replicates of blood from a handful of donors. This CDR3 has 11 amino acids. Germline CDR1 MGHDK, CDR2 SYGVNS. V was clipped by 7 bases and J by 3 bases, with 6 bases between them. Data came from immunoSEQ multiplex PCR; TCRdb stores just in-frame clones and leaves some out. The table records around 89,000 clones, approximately 96% of them present only once. The chain joins TRBV25-1 to TRBJ1-2, with TRBD1 as a possible D gene (6 bases). The sample consisted of T cells isolated from PBMCs. The origin of this receptor is a human donor in good health. The CDR3 spells CASTGDYGYTF. The CDR3, as DNA: TGTGCCAGCACAGGGGACTATGGCTACACCTTC.